Here is one T cell receptor beta chain with its context. Original analysis: How many nucleated cells were present was estimated from reference gene primer amplification. This table comes from immunoSEQ multiplex PCR, and its TCRdb copy is limited to in-frame clones, with some not included. That table supplies the V and J calls and clone size; D and trimming were determined from the DNA. Among approximately 230,000 clones, roughly 87% were seen once, and the ten largest hold around 3%. The data originate from a study of blood T cell repertoires in COVID-19. Whole-study context: Sites across the United States, Italy and Spain contributed samples from acute and convalescent COVID-19. T cells, B-cell-depleted T cells, or PBMCs provided the cDNA or gDNA that served as material.

CDR3 length: 13 amino acids. Trimming stripped 2 bases from V and 6 bases from J, with 10 bases between. CDR1 and CDR2 (germline): MNHEY, SVGEGT. Sequenced input: peripheral blood. J is TRBJ1-2 and V is TRBV6-2 or TRBV6-3, with unresolved D. This receptor was identified in a man younger than 30 with active or convalescent COVID-19. This CDR3 is CASSYVGEDGYTF. For the CDR3, the DNA is TGTGCCAGCAGTTACGTTGGAGAGGATGGCTACACCTTC.